The 9 T cell receptor beta chains given below trace back to one sample, sequenced in a study of blood T cells in healthy people across ages (dated by TCRdb to 2015 to 2017). To prepare the library, 5' RACE was applied. This sample was sequenced with an Illumina HiSeq 2500. A second PCR of about 7 to 12 cycles was performed with a sample-barcoded 5' primer and a J-beta primer mix. The public reads were reprocessed in TCRdb via fastp at Q25 and MiXCR, keeping in-frame beta chains. Under each unique CDR3 protein, matching rows form one entry showing the most common genes and DNA. Recorded for this sample are more than 800,000 distinct CDR3 sequences; less than 50% of them occurred a single time. 15% to 20% of the sample comes from the top ten. The sample taken for sequencing was blood. The receptor source for this set is a woman aged 55-70 years in good health.

This clonotype was observed a few times. The V and J genes are TRBV5-1 and TRBJ1-1; the D gene is possibly TRBD1 (6 bases). Trimming cost V 5 bases and J 5 bases, with 16 bases left between them. The CDR3 runs to 14 residues. The V gene's germline CDR1 is SGHRS and CDR2 YFSETQ. The CDR3 DNA follows: TGCGCCAGCAGGGTACAGGGAAGCTGGACTGAAGCTTTCTTT. This encodes CASRVQGSWTEAFF.

This chain connects TRBV4-1 to TRBJ2-1; D may correspond to TRBD1 or TRBD2 (6 bases each). Germline V gene sequence: CDR1 MGHRA, CDR2 YSYEKL. The CDR3 spans 15 residues. V was shortened by 2 bases and J by 3 bases, with 11 bases between the two germline ends. This chain's CDR3 is CASSQMGGHYNEQFF. CDR3 sequence (DNA): TGCGCCAGCAGCCAAATGGGGGGACACTACAATGAGCAGTTCTTC.

The V gene is TRBV29-1, the J gene TRBJ2-2; possibly TRBD2 for D (6 bases). This CDR3 spans 13 amino acids. Between the trimmed V and J ends, which lost 5 bases and 2 bases, there was a span of 9 bases. The germline CDR1 and CDR2 sequences are SQVTM and ANQGSEA. CDR3 DNA: TGCAGCGTTAGGGGACTCAACACCGGGGAGCTGTTTTTT. It encodes CSVRGLNTGELFF.

The chain uses TRBV12-3 or TRBV12-4 and TRBJ2-1, with 14 bases lining up with TRBD2. The CDR3 is made up of 17 amino acids. Trimming took 1 base from V and 5 from J; bases not matched to a gene: 4. The CDR3 reads CASSLGLAGGPNNEQFF. The CDR3, as DNA: TGTGCCAGCAGTTTAGGACTAGCGGGAGGGCCTAACAATGAGCAGTTCTTC.

This clonotype was seen more than once but under ten times. J is TRBJ1-5 and V is TRBV20-1, with no clear D. The CDR3 runs to 13 residues. Trimming took 2 bases from V and 4 from J, leaving 9 bases between them. Germline CDR1 is DFQATT and CDR2 is SNEGSKA (reference sequence). CDR3 sequence (DNA): TGCAGTGCTAGACCCAGGCTAAATCAGCCCCAGCATTTT. Translated, it gives CSARPRLNQPQHF.

The chain recombines TRBV18 with TRBJ1-2, with D possibly being TRBD1 (6 bases). The CDR3 length is 13 residues. Looked up from germline, CDR1 is KGHSH and CDR2 is LQKENI. V lost 1 base and J lost 6, with 9 bases in between. The CDR3 nucleotides read TGTGCCAGCTCACCACGACAGGTTGATGGCTACACCTTC. Its translation is CASSPRQVDGYTF. The entire variable domain, with the rest obtained from reference TRBV18 and TRBJ1-2, is as follows: NAGVMQNPRHLVRRRGQEARLRCSPMKGHSHVYWYRQLPEEGLKFMVYLQKENIIDESGMPKERFSAEFPKEGPSILRIQQVVRGDSAAYFCASSPRQVDGYTFGSGTRLTVV.

The chain is built from TRBV27 and TRBJ2-5; D perhaps matches TRBD1 (5 bases). This CDR3 has 16 amino acids. V dropped 3 bases and J dropped 2 bases, with 16 bases sitting between them. Germline V gene sequence: CDR1 MNHEY, CDR2 SMNVEV (reference sequence). The CDR3 DNA reads TGTGCCAGCAGTTTTTTTAGGGGCGCAAGGCAAGAGACCCAGTACTTC. Translating gives CASSFFRGARQETQYF.

This clonotype came up a few times. V and J are TRBV11-2 and TRBJ2-1, with 8 bases matching TRBD1. The CDR3 contains 15 residues. V dropped 6 bases and J dropped 2; count of bases not matched to a gene: 6. Germline CDR1 is SGHAT and CDR2 is FQNNGV. Here the CDR3 DNA reads TGTGCCAGCAGAAAGGTACAGGGGGCCTACAATGAGCAGTTCTTC. This codes for CASRKVQGAYNEQFF.

J is TRBJ1-5 and V is TRBV4-1; D is perhaps TRBD1 (5 bases). Trimming shortened V by 1 base and J by 1 base, and 14 bases separated the two germline ends. The V gene's germline CDR1 is MGHRA and CDR2 YSYEKL. The CDR3 runs to 17 residues. CDR3 region: CASSQGQWGGSNQPQHF. The CDR3 DNA follows: TGCGCCAGCAGCCAAGGACAGTGGGGGGGGAGCAATCAGCCCCAGCATTTT.